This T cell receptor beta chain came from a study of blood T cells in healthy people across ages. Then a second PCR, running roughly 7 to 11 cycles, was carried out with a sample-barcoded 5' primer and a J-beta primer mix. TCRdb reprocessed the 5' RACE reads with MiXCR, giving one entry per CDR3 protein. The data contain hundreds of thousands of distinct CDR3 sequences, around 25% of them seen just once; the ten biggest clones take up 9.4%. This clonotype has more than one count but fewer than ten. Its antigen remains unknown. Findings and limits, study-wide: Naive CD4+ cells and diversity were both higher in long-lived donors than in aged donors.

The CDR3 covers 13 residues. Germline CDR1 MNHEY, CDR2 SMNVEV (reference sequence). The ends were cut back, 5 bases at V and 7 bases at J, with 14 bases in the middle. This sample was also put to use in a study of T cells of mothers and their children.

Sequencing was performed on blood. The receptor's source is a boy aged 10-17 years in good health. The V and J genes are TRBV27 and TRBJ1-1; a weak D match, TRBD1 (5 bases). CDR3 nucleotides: TGTGCCAGCAGTCCCATCGACGGGGGTGAAGCTTTCTTT. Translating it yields CASSPIDGGEAFF.